The 9 T cell receptor beta chains listed next were all sequenced from one sample in a study of T cell repertoires in cytomegalovirus infection. Each CDR3 protein is one row after TCRdb ran MiXCR on the reads. The data hold hundreds of thousands of distinct CDR3 sequences, with roughly a third observed a single time. The sample consisted of PBMCs. Every receptor here comes from a human donor in good health (CMV status not recorded). Some clones in this sample may be carry-over from other donors' samples.

As to this clonotype: The junction differs from germline at one of its ends, possibly a read error. V is TRBV12-3 or TRBV12-4 and J is TRBJ2-2, with D maybe TRBD2 (7 bases). CDR3 length: 16 amino acids. CDR3 sequence reads: CAGRPHRAGDTGELFF. The DNA for the CDR3 is TGTGCCGGCAGGCCTCACAGGGCGGGGGACACCGGGGAGCTGTTTTTT.

The V call is TRBV10-3, the J call TRBJ1-1; tentative D call: TRBD1 (6 bases). There are 14 residues in the CDR3. V was clipped by 6 bases and J by 0 bases, with 11 bases between them. Germline values: CDR1 ENHRY, CDR2 SYGVKD. DNA of the CDR3: TGTGCCATCAGCCAGGGGAGTTTGAACACTGAAGCTTTCTTT. This encodes CAISQGSLNTEAFF.

J is TRBJ1-2 and V is TRBV28; the D gene is possibly TRBD1 (6 bases). V was shortened by 6 bases and J by 4 bases, with 15 bases between the two germline ends. The CDR3 extends over 14 amino acids. The V gene's germline CDR1 is MDHEN and CDR2 SYDVKM. The CDR3 protein is CASRPGQPPYGYTF. The CDR3 nucleotides read TGTGCCAGCAGACCGGGACAACCACCCTATGGCTACACCTTC.

This clonotype was detected a few times. The chain carries TRBV9 and TRBJ2-1; 10 positions agree with TRBD1. Trimming took 2 bases from V and 8 from J; bases not matched to a gene: 7. Germline values: CDR1 SGDLS, CDR2 YYNGEE. The CDR3 has 15 residues. This CDR3 reads CASSVRDRGYDEQFF. The CDR3 bases are TGTGCCAGCAGCGTCCGGGACAGGGGTTACGATGAGCAGTTCTTC.

This sequence joins TRBV7-8 and TRBJ1-2; D may be TRBD1 (6 bases). Trimming pared 5 bases from V and 7 bases from J, leaving 17 bases between. From germline, CDR1 is SGHVS and CDR2 FQNEAQ. The CDR3 has 14 residues. DNA for the CDR3: TGTGCCAGCAGCCCGAAGGGGGGAGAGAGTGGCTACACCTTC. It is translated as CASSPKGGESGYTF. Drawing the rest from reference TRBV7-8 and TRBJ1-2, the complete variable domain is GAGVSQSPRYKVAKRGQDVALRCDPISGHVSLFWYQQALGQGPEFLTYFQNEAQLDKSGLPSDRFFAERPEGSVSTLKIQRTQQEDSAVYLCASSPKGGESGYTFGSGTRLTVV.

Notes on this clonotype: A clone one base away is much larger, so this may be a read error. This chain connects TRBV7-2 to TRBJ2-1, with 14 positions matching TRBD2. The CDR3 covers 15 residues. Per the germline V gene, CDR1 is SGHTA and CDR2 is FQGNSA. DNA of the CDR3: TGTGCCAGCAGCTTAGCTTCCGGGACTAGCGGGGGACAGTTATTC. Encoded protein: CASSLASGTSGGQLF.

This clonotype has more than one count but fewer than ten. The chain links TRBV28 to TRBJ1-5, with D hard to call. Per germline, CDR1 MDHEN and CDR2 SYDVKM. V dropped 7 bases and J dropped 7 bases, with 11 bases sitting between them. The CDR3 runs 12 residues. The CDR3 coding sequence is TGTGCCAGCACCGGACGGCTCCAGCCCCAGCATTTT. Residues: CASTGRLQPQHF.

This clonotype was observed a handful of times. The chain joins TRBV28 to TRBJ1-5; 7 nucleotides line up with TRBD1. The CDR3 has 14 amino acids. Germline V gene lookup returns CDR1 MDHEN and CDR2 SYDVKM. V lost 6 bases and J lost 6; bases outside the gene matches: 8. The chain's CDR3 is CASSPGTALQPQHF. The CDR3 coding sequence is TGTGCCAGCAGCCCCGGGACAGCCCTTCAGCCCCAGCATTTT.

The chain uses TRBV7-2 and TRBJ1-2, with unresolved D. Germline V gene data show CDR1 as SGHTA and CDR2 as FQGNSA. The CDR3 loop spans 17 amino acids. Trimming took off 5 bases at V and 0 bases at J, with 19 bases between the two ends. The CDR3 sequence: CASSPRWKSSANYGYTF. The CDR3 DNA reads TGTGCCAGCAGCCCCCGTTGGAAGAGTTCAGCTAACTATGGCTACACCTTC.